This entry is about one T cell receptor beta chain. Its specificity is unknown. These data belong to a study of OX40 agonist ivuxolimab in advanced cancers. Study overall: Checkpoint inhibitors had been given previously to roughly 36% of patients.

CDR3 length: 15 amino acids. The germline CDR1 and CDR2 sequences are SGHNT and YYREEE (reference sequence). V shed 4 bases and J shed 1 base, with 14 bases lying between them. Data came from immunoSEQ multiplex PCR; TCRdb stores just in-frame clones and leaves some out. The sample consists of about 96,000 clones, 84% of them appearing once. General study results and limits: Relative to CD4+ cells, CD8+ T cells on average had more expanded clones. There was clonal expansion of CD4+ and CD8+ blood T cells by week 6 at 0.1 to 3.0 mg/kg.

The sequencing used CD4+ or CD8+ T cells sorted from blood, collected in a trial of the OX40 agonist ivuxolimab. V is TRBV5-4 and J is TRBJ2-5; no reliable D call. The receptor's source is an adult with an advanced solid tumor such as melanoma, head and neck, liver or kidney cancer. CDR3 amino acids: CASSPGPPGQETQYF. DNA of the CDR3: TGTGCCAGCAGCCCAGGACCTCCCGGCCAAGAGACCCAGTACTTC.